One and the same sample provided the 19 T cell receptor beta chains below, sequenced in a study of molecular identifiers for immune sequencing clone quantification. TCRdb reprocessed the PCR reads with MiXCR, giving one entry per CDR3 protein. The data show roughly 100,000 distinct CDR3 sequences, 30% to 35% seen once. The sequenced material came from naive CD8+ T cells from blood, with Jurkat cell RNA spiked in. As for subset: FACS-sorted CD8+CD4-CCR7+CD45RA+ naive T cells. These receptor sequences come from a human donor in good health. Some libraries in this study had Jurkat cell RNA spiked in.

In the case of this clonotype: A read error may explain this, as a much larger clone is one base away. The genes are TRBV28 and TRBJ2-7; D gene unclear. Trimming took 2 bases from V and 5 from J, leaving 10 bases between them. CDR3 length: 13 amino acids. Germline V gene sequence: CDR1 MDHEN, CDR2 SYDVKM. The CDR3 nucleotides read TGTGCCAGCAGTTTACGTGGGCCAAACGAGCAGTACTTC. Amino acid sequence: CASSLRGPNEQYF.

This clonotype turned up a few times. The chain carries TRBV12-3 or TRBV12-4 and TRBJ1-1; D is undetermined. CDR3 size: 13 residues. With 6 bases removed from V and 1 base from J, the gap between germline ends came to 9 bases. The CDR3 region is CASSDAQNTEAFF. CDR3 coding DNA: TGTGCCAGCAGCGATGCCCAGAACACTGAAGCTTTCTTT.

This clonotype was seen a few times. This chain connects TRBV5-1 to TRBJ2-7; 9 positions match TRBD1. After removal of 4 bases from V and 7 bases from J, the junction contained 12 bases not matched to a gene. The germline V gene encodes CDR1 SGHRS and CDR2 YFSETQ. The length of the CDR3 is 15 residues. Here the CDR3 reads CASSLQEQGAWEQYF. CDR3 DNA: TGCGCCAGCAGCCTCCAAGAACAGGGGGCTTGGGAGCAGTACTTC. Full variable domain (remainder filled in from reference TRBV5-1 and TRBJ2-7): KAGVTQTPRYLIKTRGQQVTLSCSPISGHRSVSWYQQTPGQGLQFLFEYFSETQRNKGNFPGRFSGRQFSNSRSEMNVSTLELGDSALYLCASSLQEQGAWEQYFGPGTRLTVT.

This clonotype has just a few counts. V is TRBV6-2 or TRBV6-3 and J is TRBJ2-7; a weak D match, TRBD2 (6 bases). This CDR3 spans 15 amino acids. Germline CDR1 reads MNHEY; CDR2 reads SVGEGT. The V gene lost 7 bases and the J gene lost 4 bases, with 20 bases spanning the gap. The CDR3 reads CASTTVIGSGYEQYF. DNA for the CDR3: TGTGCCAGCACCACCGTCATCGGGAGTGGGTACGAGCAGTACTTC.

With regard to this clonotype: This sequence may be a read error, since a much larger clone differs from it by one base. The CDR3 is CASSLDVEMASTEAFF. CDR3 in DNA: TGCGCCAGCAGCTTGGATGTTGAGATGGCTAGCACTGAAGCTTTCTTT. The chain has TRBV5-1 and TRBJ1-1; D remains unclear. The V and J ends lost 0 bases and 4 bases respectively, with 16 bases between them. Germline V gives CDR1 SGHRS, CDR2 YFSETQ. The CDR3 length is 16 residues.

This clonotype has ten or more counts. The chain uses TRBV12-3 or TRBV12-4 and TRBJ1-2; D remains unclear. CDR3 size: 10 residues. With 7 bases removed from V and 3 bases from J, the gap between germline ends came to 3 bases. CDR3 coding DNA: TGTGCCAGCAAGGACTATGGCTACACCTTC. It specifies CASKDYGYTF.

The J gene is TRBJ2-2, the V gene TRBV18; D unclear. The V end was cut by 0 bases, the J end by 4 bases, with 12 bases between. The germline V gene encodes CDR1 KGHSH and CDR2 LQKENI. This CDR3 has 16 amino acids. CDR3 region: CASSPPELPTTGELFF. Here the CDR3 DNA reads TGTGCCAGCTCACCACCGGAACTACCAACCACCGGGGAGCTGTTTTTT.

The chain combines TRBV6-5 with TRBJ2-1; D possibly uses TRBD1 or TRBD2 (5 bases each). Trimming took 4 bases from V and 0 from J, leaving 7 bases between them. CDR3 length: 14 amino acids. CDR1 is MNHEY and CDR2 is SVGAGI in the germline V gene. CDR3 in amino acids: CASSSGPSYNEQFF. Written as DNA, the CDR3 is TGTGCCAGCAGTTCGGGACCCTCCTACAATGAGCAGTTCTTC.

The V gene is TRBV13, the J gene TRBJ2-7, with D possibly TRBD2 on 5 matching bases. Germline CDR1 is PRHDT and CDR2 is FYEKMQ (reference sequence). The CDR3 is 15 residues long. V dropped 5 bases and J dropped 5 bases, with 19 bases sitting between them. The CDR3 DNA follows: TGTGCCAGCAGCGCGGGCAACAGTCCGGGCCACGAGCAGTACTTC. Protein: CASSAGNSPGHEQYF.

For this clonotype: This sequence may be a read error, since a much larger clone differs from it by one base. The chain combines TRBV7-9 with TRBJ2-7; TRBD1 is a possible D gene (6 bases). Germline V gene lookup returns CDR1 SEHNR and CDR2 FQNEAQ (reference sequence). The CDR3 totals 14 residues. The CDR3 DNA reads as TGTGCCAGCAGCCTTGTGGGGGCGTTCGACGAGCGGTACTTC. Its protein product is CASSLVGAFDERYF. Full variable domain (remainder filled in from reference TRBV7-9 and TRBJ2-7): DTGVSQNPRHKITKRGQNVTFRCDPISEHNRLYWYRQTLGQGPEFLTYFQNEAQLEKSRLLSDRFSAERPKGSFSTLEIQRTEQGDSAMYLCASSLVGAFDERYFGPGTRLTVT.

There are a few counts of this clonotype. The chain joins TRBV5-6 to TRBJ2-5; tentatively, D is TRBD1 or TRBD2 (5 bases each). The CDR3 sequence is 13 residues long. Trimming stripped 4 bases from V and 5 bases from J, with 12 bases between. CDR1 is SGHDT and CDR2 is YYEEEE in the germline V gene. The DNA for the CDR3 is TGTGCCAGCAGCATAGGGACGATCGAGACCCAGTACTTC. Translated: CASSIGTIETQYF.

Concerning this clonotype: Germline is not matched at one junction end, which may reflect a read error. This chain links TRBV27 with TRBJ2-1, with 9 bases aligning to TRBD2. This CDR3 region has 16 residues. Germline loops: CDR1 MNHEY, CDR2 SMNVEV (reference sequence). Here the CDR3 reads CASRLSSGATCNEQFF. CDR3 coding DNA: TGTGCCAGCAGATTATCTAGCGGGGCCACCTGCAATGAGCAGTTCTTC.

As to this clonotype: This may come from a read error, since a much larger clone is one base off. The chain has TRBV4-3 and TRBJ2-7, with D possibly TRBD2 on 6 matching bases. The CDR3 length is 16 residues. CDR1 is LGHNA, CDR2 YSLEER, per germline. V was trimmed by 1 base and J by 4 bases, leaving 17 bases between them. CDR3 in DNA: TGCGCCAGCAGCCAAGCCTCCCGGGGCGGGGCGTACGAGCAGTACTTC. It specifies CASSQASRGGAYEQYF.

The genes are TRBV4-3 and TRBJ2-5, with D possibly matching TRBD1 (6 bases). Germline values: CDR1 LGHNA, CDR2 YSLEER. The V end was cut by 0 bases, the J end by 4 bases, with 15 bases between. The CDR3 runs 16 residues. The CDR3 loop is CASSQEGATRSETQYF. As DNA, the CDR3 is TGCGCCAGCAGCCAAGAGGGGGCCACTAGATCAGAGACCCAGTACTTC.

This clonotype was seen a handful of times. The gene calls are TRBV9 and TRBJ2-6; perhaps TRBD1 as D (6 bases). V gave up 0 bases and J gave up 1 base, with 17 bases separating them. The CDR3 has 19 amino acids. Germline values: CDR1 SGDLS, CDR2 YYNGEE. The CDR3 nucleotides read TGTGCCAGCAGCGTAGCTTGGGGGACAAGGCAGTCTGGGGCCAACGTCCTGACTTTC. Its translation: CASSVAWGTRQSGANVLTF.

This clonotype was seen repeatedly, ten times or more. The CDR3: CASEAGDNIQYF. Here the CDR3 DNA reads TGTGCCAGCGAAGCGGGAGACAACATTCAGTACTTC. This chain uses TRBV6-1 with TRBJ2-4; 8 bases map to TRBD2. Trimming removed 8 bases from V and 7 bases from J; junction bases left unmatched: 4. Germline V gene data show CDR1 as MNHNS and CDR2 as SASEGT. This CDR3 comprises 12 residues.

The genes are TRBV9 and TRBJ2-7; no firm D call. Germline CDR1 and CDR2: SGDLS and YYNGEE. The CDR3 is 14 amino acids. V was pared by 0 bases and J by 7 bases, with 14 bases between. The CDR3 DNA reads TGTGCCAGCAGCGTAGTAACCGGGCGCGATGAGCAGTACTTC. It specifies CASSVVTGRDEQYF.

In DNA, the CDR3 is TGTGCCAGCAGCCCCCCCGGGTGGGGACTTGATACAGATACGCAGTATTTT. Its translation is CASSPPGWGLDTDTQYF. The chain carries TRBV4-2 and TRBJ2-3, with a tentative D call TRBD2 (6 bases). The CDR3 has 17 residues. V gave up 4 bases and J gave up 3 bases, with 20 bases separating them. The germline V gene has CDR1 LGHNA and CDR2 YNFKEQ.

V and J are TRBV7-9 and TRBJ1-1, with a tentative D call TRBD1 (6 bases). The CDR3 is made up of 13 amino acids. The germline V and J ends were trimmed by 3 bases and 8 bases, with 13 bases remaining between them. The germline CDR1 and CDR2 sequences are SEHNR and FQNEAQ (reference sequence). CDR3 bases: TGTGCCAGCAGCTTGGGGGGCAGCCCAGAAGCTTTCTTT. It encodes CASSLGGSPEAFF.